Sequencing of this T cell receptor beta chain was carried out in a study of blood T cell repertoires in COVID-19. Sequencing used immunoSEQ multiplex PCR; TCRdb keeps in-frame clones, though not all of them. The table lists more than 150,000 clones, about 72% of them singletons. V lost 5 bases and J 8 bases, leaving 13 bases between the germline ends. The germline V gene has CDR1 SGHAT and CDR2 FQDESV (reference sequence). CDR3 size: 13 residues. This TCR came from a woman aged 45-65 years who had recovered from COVID-19. Sequencing was performed on PBMCs or T cells enriched from blood (not recorded which). The chain uses TRBV11-1 and TRBJ2-1, with a possible D match to TRBD1 (6 bases). CDR3: CASSTTGYDEQFF. The CDR3 coding sequence is TGTGCCAGCAGCACTACAGGGTACGATGAGCAGTTCTTC.